Below, one TCR beta chain is given with its context. The data were taken from a study of blood T cell repertoires in COVID-19. Germline-derived CDR1 and CDR2 are MNHEY and SMNVEV (reference sequence). This CDR3 spans 16 amino acids. V shed 5 bases, J shed 1 base, and the junction held 10 bases outside the gene matches. Assay: immunoSEQ multiplex PCR; the TCRdb copy retains only in-frame clones and omits some. Of approximately 450,000 clones in the sample, about 85% were seen once. Sequencing was carried out using PBMCs or T cells enriched from blood (not recorded which). This sequence originates from a woman aged 18-29 years with acute COVID-19. The chain has TRBV27 and TRBJ1-1; 7 bases fit TRBD1. As DNA, the CDR3 is TGTGCCAGCAGTCCTCGAGAGGGGGCAGAGAACACTGAAGCTTTCTTT. Translating gives CASSPREGAENTEAFF.